The present T cell receptor (beta chain) was sequenced within a study of T-cell reconstitution after alpha-beta-depleted transplantation in children. The study, taken as a whole, reports: Newly produced T cells mostly provided counts and TCRbeta diversity after one year, as hyperexpanded clones declined. Where some patients showed high TCRbeta diversity at day 60, it came from recipient T cells and thymic progenitors that had survived. Several hundred graft clones that had expanded were reportedly the source of alpha-beta T cells about two months after transplant.

This CDR3 contains 18 residues. V was trimmed by 4 bases and J by 0 bases, leaving 22 bases between them. The germline V gene has CDR1 SGHRS and CDR2 YFSETQ. This clonotype was seen repeatedly, ten times or more. Antigen: not known. Unique molecular identifiers tagged the TCRbeta library. One entry per CDR3 protein results from TCRdb running MiXCR on the PCR reads. Of about 460,000 distinct CDR3 sequences in the sample, about 10% were seen once. The sample here was PBMCs, taken before TCRalphabeta/CD19-depleted stem cell transplant. The sequence was collected from a child under 10 years old with inherited bone marrow failure, due to receive a stem cell transplant. V gene TRBV5-1 combines with J gene TRBJ1-1, with D perhaps TRBD1 (5 bases). For the CDR3, the DNA is TGCGCCAGCAGCCGGTCGGGACCGCCTTTTGCTATGAACACTGAAGCTTTCTTT. Translation gives CASSRSGPPFAMNTEAFF.